These T cell receptor beta chains were read from a single sample in a study of cytomegalovirus exposure and HLA in healthy donors. Libraries were prepared by immunoSEQ multiplex PCR; TCRdb keeps only in-frame clonotypes and omits some of them. In total, the table holds 120,000 to 150,000 clones. The sequenced material came from PBMCs. The receptor set was obtained from a woman aged 45-65 years in good health and CMV-seronegative. Both conserved end residues are part of each CDR3. A D gene is named only where the DNA matches it firmly.

D	J	V	DNA	CDR3
-	TRBJ2-7	TRBV11-2	TGTGCCAGCAGCTCTGACTACTCGGGTGAGCAGTACTTC	CASSSDYSGEQYF
TRBD2	TRBJ2-1	TRBV9	TGTGCCAGCAGCGTAGTAGCGGGAGCAAGTAATGAGCAGTTCTTC	CASSVVAGASNEQFF
-	TRBJ2-5	TRBV7-2	TGTGCCAGCAACCTACAGGGGCCGGAGGGAGAGACCCAGTACTTC	CASNLQGPEGETQYF
-	TRBJ1-2	TRBV4-1	TGCGCCAGCTCCCTCAGCAAGGGGTATGGCTACACCTTC	CASSLSKGYGYTF
-	TRBJ1-1	TRBV28	TGTGCCAGCAGTTTATACTCTGGACAGTCAAAAGCTTTCTTT	CASSLYSGQSKAFF
TRBD1	TRBJ1-5	TRBV5-6	TGTGCCAGCAGCTTGAAGACAGGGAGAAATCAGCCCCAGCATTTT	CASSLKTGRNQPQHF
-	TRBJ2-3	TRBV7-2	TGTGCCAGCAGCCCGACGGGCGGGGTCGGCACAGATACGCAGTATTTT	CASSPTGGVGTDTQYF
-	TRBJ2-1	TRBV4-1	TGCGCCAGCAGCCGGGAACTAGCTCCGGCTGGGGAAAATGAGCAGTTCTTC	CASSRELAPAGENEQFF
-	TRBJ2-1	TRBV6-5	TGTGCCAGTCGGGAGAGGGGACTCAATGAGCAGTTCTTC	CASRERGLNEQFF
TRBD1	TRBJ2-5	TRBV4-3	TGCGCCAGCAGCCCTTCACAGGGGTCGGGGGAGACCCAGTACTTC	CASSPSQGSGETQYF
TRBD2	TRBJ2-7	TRBV2	TGTGCCAGCAGTGAACCGGGGGGACCACAGTACTTC	CASSEPGGPQYF
-	TRBJ1-1	TRBV10-3	TGTGCCATCAGTCGTACAGATTTGAACACTGAAGCTTTCTTT	CAISRTDLNTEAFF
TRBD2	TRBJ2-2	TRBV7-6	TGTGCCAGCAGCTATAGCGGGGGGGCTACCGGGGAGCTGTTTTTT	CASSYSGGATGELFF
TRBD1	TRBJ2-5	TRBV7-9	TGTGCCAGCAGCTTAGGCCCCGGGACAGGGCCCCAAGAGACCCAGTACTTC	CASSLGPGTGPQETQYF
-	TRBJ1-5	TRBV4-1	TGCGCCAGCAGCCAGAGCAGGGCCGACAATCAGCCCCAGCATTTT	CASSQSRADNQPQHF
TRBD1	TRBJ1-6	TRBV28	TGTGCCAGCAGTTTATACGGACAGGGGGCAGGGAATTCACCCCTCCACTTT	CASSLYGQGAGNSPLHF
-	TRBJ2-2	TRBV7-8	TGTGCCAGCAGCTTAGGGAGGGAAGCCGGGGAGCTGTTTTTT	CASSLGREAGELFF
TRBD1	TRBJ2-1	TRBV5-1	TGCGCCAGCAGCACAGGACAGGGAACAGTCTACAATGAGCAGTTCTTC	CASSTGQGTVYNEQFF
-	TRBJ2-5	TRBV28	TGTGCCAGCAGTTTGAGGGAGACCCAGTACTTC	CASSLRETQYF
-	TRBJ1-1	TRBV28	TGTGCCAGCAGTTTAATGGGGGTTTGGGACATGAACACTGAAGCTTTCTTT	CASSLMGVWDMNTEAFF
-	TRBJ2-7	TRBV7-9	TGTGCCAGCAGCTGGACAACCGGAGGGTACTACGAGCAGTACTTC	CASSWTTGGYYEQYF
-	TRBJ1-6	TRBV2	TGTGCCAGCAGTGGGGAAGGGAGCTCCTATAATTCACCCCTCCACTTT	CASSGEGSSYNSPLHF
TRBD2	TRBJ2-1	TRBV11-2	TGTGCCAGCAGCTGGGCGGGCGGGAGCTCCTACAATGAGCAGTTCTTC	CASSWAGGSSYNEQFF
-	TRBJ1-5	TRBV19	TGTGCCAGTAGTTGGGGGGAGCAGCCCCAGCATTTT	CASSWGEQPQHF
-	TRBJ1-2	TRBV27	TGTGCCAGCAGTTTCTACAGGGCGTCTAACTATGGCTACACCTTC	CASSFYRASNYGYTF
TRBD1	TRBJ2-1	TRBV10-3	TGTGCCATCAGGGGACAGGGAGACTACAATGAGCAGTTCTTC	CAIRGQGDYNEQFF
-	TRBJ2-4	TRBV5-4	TGTGCCAGCAGCTTGGCCTCGAGAGGGTCGGACATTCAGTACTTC	CASSLASRGSDIQYF
-	TRBJ1-2	TRBV5-1	TGCGCCAGCAGCTTTTCCGGGGATGGCTACACCTTC	CASSFSGDGYTF
TRBD2	TRBJ2-3	TRBV29-1	TGCAGCGTTGTGAGCTGGCGGGGGGGCCCAGATACGCAGTATTTT	CSVVSWRGGPDTQYF
-	TRBJ2-1	TRBV25-1	TGTGCCAGCGGTCTTCCCGGGACAAGGTTCTTC	CASGLPGTRFF
-	TRBJ2-7	TRBV7-8	TGTGCCAGCAGCTTAGTTCGACAGTACGAGCAGTACTTC	CASSLVRQYEQYF
-	TRBJ2-1	TRBV29-1	TGCAGCGTTGTCCCCTGGGACTCCTTGACGAACAATGAGCAGTTCTTC	CSVVPWDSLTNNEQFF
TRBD1	TRBJ1-2	TRBV5-1	TGCGCCAGCGCCGTCCCACAGGGGGCATATGGCTACACCTTC	CASAVPQGAYGYTF
TRBD1	TRBJ2-7	TRBV2	TGTGCCAGCTCCGACTTAGGGACAGGTTCCTACGAGCAGTACTTC	CASSDLGTGSYEQYF
-	TRBJ1-1	TRBV5-8	TGTGCCAGCAGCCGGGCCAGGGGAGGGCCGAACACTGAAGCTTTCTTT	CASSRARGGPNTEAFF
TRBD2	TRBJ2-1	TRBV11-3	TGTGCCAGCAGCTTAGATACGCGACTAGCGGGAGGGGTTGGTGAGCAGTTCTTC	CASSLDTRLAGGVGEQFF
TRBD1	TRBJ1-4	TRBV5-1	TGCGCCAGCAGCCCGGGACAGGGTTATGAAAAACTGTTTTTT	CASSPGQGYEKLFF
-	TRBJ2-7	TRBV4-1	TGCGCCAGCAGCCAAGATCCAAAACGGACAACTCGGGGGTACCACTACGAGCAGTACTTC	CASSQDPKRTTRGYHYEQYF
TRBD1	TRBJ2-1	TRBV15	TGTGCCACCAGCAGCTCTCACCTACAGGGGGAAATCGACAATGAGCAGTTCTTC	CATSSSHLQGEIDNEQFF
TRBD1	TRBJ2-5	TRBV9	TGTGCCGGCAGCACTACAGGGGTCGGGGAGACCCAGTACTTC	CAGSTTGVGETQYF
TRBD2	TRBJ2-3	TRBV19	TGTGCCAGTATCCCGACTAGCGGACTTAGAGATACGCAGTATTTT	CASIPTSGLRDTQYF
-	TRBJ2-5	TRBV19	TGTGCCAGTAGTAGGAGCAGGGTCGGATCAGAGACCCAGTACTTC	CASSRSRVGSETQYF
-	TRBJ1-4	TRBV30	TGTGCCTGGAGTGTTAGCAGGGTAGGGGTAAAACTGTTTTTT	CAWSVSRVGVKLFF
-	TRBJ1-5	TRBV6-5	TGTGCCAGCAGTTACGGGGAAGGGGATCAGCCCCAGCATTTT	CASSYGEGDQPQHF
-	TRBJ2-1	TRBV30	TGTGCCTGGAGTTCAGCAGGGGTGTCTGAGCAGTTCTTC	CAWSSAGVSEQFF
TRBD1	TRBJ2-7	TRBV2	TGTGCCAGCAAGACAGGGGGCGGATACGAGCAGTACTTC	CASKTGGGYEQYF
-	TRBJ2-3	TRBV5-1	TGCGCCAGCAGCTCAACAGATACGCAGTATTTT	CASSSTDTQYF
TRBD1	TRBJ2-2	TRBV7-3	TGTGCCAGCAGCCCCGACAGGGGTACAGGGGAGCTGTTTTTT	CASSPDRGTGELFF
-	TRBJ2-3	TRBV2	TGTGCCAGCACTAGCCCAACTACAGATACGCAGTATTTT	CASTSPTTDTQYF
TRBD1	TRBJ2-5	TRBV6-1	TGTGCCAGCAGGGCTGGGGACAGGTACCAAGAGACCCAGTACTTC	CASRAGDRYQETQYF
TRBD2	TRBJ2-5	TRBV6-5	TGTGCCAGCAGTTACATGCGGGGGAGGCAAGAGACCCAGTACTTC	CASSYMRGRQETQYF
TRBD1	TRBJ2-7	TRBV28	TGTGCCAGCAGTTTAGGGACAGCCCCGGCCTACGAGCAGTACTTC	CASSLGTAPAYEQYF
TRBD2	TRBJ2-7	TRBV9	TGTGCCAGCAGCCTAGAGGGAGGGTTCTACGAGCAGTACTTC	CASSLEGGFYEQYF
-	TRBJ1-2	TRBV7-2	TGTGCCAGCAGCCCTGGACTAGCTAACTATGGCTACACCTTC	CASSPGLANYGYTF
-	TRBJ2-3	TRBV4-2	TGTGCCAGCAGCCAAGCTCACATGGATACGCAGTATTTT	CASSQAHMDTQYF
TRBD1	TRBJ1-3	TRBV4-2	TGTGCCAGCAGCCAAGATTGGGTGCAAAGGGACAGCTCTGGAAACACCATATATTTT	CASSQDWVQRDSSGNTIYF
-	TRBJ2-3	TRBV6-1	TGTGCCAGCAGTGTCCACACCGGGATAGGCACAGATACGCAGTATTTT	CASSVHTGIGTDTQYF
-	TRBJ1-1	TRBV11-1	TGTGCCAGCAGCTTGCACAGCTTGAACACTGAAGCTTTCTTT	CASSLHSLNTEAFF
-	TRBJ2-1	TRBV13	TGTGCCAGCAGCTCTAGTCTAGGGGGGGCCTACAATGAGCAGTTCTTC	CASSSSLGGAYNEQFF